These 22 T cell receptor beta chains came from one sample sequenced in a study of blood T cell repertoires in COVID-19. Some clones are missing from TCRdb's copy, which holds only in-frame ones; the method was immunoSEQ multiplex PCR. The table records about 210,000 clones, 75% to 85% of them present only once. Material for sequencing was peripheral blood. The source is a man aged 40-50 years who had recovered from COVID-19.

The J gene is TRBJ1-5, the V gene TRBV30; D is possibly TRBD1 (6 bases). CDR1 GTSNPN and CDR2 SVGIG come from the germline V gene (reference sequence). The CDR3 is made up of 14 amino acids. With 0 bases removed from V and 8 bases from J, the gap between germline ends came to 14 bases. The CDR3, as DNA: TGTGCCTGGAGTGTAGGCGGGGGCGAGGAGCCCCAGCATTTT. Translation gives CAWSVGGGEEPQHF. The whole variable domain, remainder taken from reference TRBV30 and TRBJ1-5, is SQTIHQWPATLVQPVGSPLSLECTVEGTSNPNLYWYRQAAGRGLQLLFYSVGIGQISSEVPQNLSASRPQDRQFILSSKKLLLSDSGFYLCAWSVGGGEEPQHFGDGTRLSIL.

The chain joins TRBV29-1 to TRBJ2-3; the match to TRBD1 covers 8 bases. V lost 6 bases and J lost 5; bases outside the gene matches: 22. The CDR3 runs to 18 residues. Germline V gene data show CDR1 as SQVTM and CDR2 as ANQGSEA. CDR3: CSVARQWTGRITQDTQYF. The DNA for the CDR3 is TGCAGCGTCGCAAGACAATGGACAGGGCGGATAACCCAAGATACGCAGTATTTT.

The chain joins TRBV10-3 to TRBJ1-1, with a possible D match to TRBD1 (6 bases). Germline V gives CDR1 ENHRY, CDR2 SYGVKD. Trimming took off 9 bases at V and 0 bases at J, with 14 bases between the two ends. This CDR3 spans 14 amino acids. The CDR3 DNA reads as TGTGCCATAGCACCTGGACAGCTGAACACTGAAGCTTTCTTT. It specifies CAIAPGQLNTEAFF.

V gene TRBV20-1 combines with J gene TRBJ1-6; D is possibly TRBD1 (5 bases). Trimming stripped 3 bases from V and 9 bases from J, with 12 bases between. Germline V gives CDR1 DFQATT, CDR2 SNEGSKA (reference sequence). The CDR3 covers 13 residues. CDR3 nucleotides: TGCAGTGCTAGTGGGGGAGAGGTTTCACCCCTCCACTTT. Its translation: CSASGGEVSPLHF.

This rearrangement joins TRBV18 to TRBJ1-4; perhaps TRBD1 as D (5 bases). Trimming took off 0 bases at V and 6 bases at J, with 11 bases between the two ends. The germline gives CDR1 KGHSH, CDR2 LQKENI. The CDR3 covers 15 residues. CDR3 protein: CASSPPGQKHEKLFF. As DNA, the CDR3 is TGTGCCAGCTCACCACCGGGGCAGAAACATGAAAAACTGTTTTTT.

CDR3 amino acids: CASSQGTEWYGYTF. The CDR3 DNA follows: TGTGCCAGCAGTCAAGGGACAGAATGGTATGGCTACACCTTC. The chain carries TRBV7-9 and TRBJ1-2, with 7 bases fitting TRBD1. The CDR3 has 14 residues. The junction had 9 bases not matched to a gene; V was cut back by 6 bases and J by 5 bases. Germline CDR1 is SEHNR and CDR2 is FQNEAQ (reference sequence).

At least ten counts were recorded for this clone. This rearrangement joins TRBV11-2 to TRBJ2-7; D remains unclear. Germline CDR1 SGHAT, CDR2 FQNNGV. This CDR3 spans 13 amino acids. V lost 2 bases to trimming and J lost 4 bases, with 9 bases between them. Here the CDR3 reads CASSLTYQYEQYF. CDR3 nucleotide sequence: TGTGCCAGCAGCTTAACATACCAATACGAGCAGTACTTC.

The genes are TRBV18 and TRBJ1-5, with 10 nucleotides matching TRBD1. Germline V lookup: CDR1 KGHSH, CDR2 LQKENI. Trimming took 3 bases from V and 1 from J; bases not matched to a gene: 3. The CDR3 runs 16 residues. The CDR3 here is CASSPLGQGSNQPQHF. For the CDR3, the DNA is TGTGCCAGCTCACCCTTGGGACAGGGGAGCAATCAGCCCCAGCATTTT.

V usage is TRBV9 and J usage is TRBJ1-5; the match to TRBD1 covers 7 bases. The CDR3 is 15 residues long. V gave up 4 bases and J gave up 2 bases; unmatched junction bases: 6. Germline CDR1 and CDR2: SGDLS and YYNGEE. CDR3 sequence: CASSTTGAGNQPQHF. In DNA, the CDR3 is TGTGCCAGCAGCACCACAGGGGCGGGCAATCAGCCCCAGCATTTT.

The V gene is TRBV11-3, the J gene TRBJ1-1; D not certain. Germline-derived CDR1 and CDR2 are SGHNT and YENEEA. With 5 bases removed from V and 7 bases from J, the gap between germline ends came to 8 bases. This CDR3 has 11 amino acids. The CDR3 reads CASSRLGEAFF. CDR3 bases: TGTGCCAGCAGCCGCCTAGGTGAAGCTTTCTTT.

The V and J genes are TRBV27 and TRBJ2-5; D possibly corresponds to TRBD2 (7 bases). This CDR3 contains 15 residues. The germline V gene has CDR1 MNHEY and CDR2 SMNVEV (reference sequence). With 6 bases removed from V and 10 bases from J, the gap between germline ends came to 24 bases. The CDR3 DNA is TGTGCCAGCAGATTAAACAGGGAGAGGGGGGAGGGCCAGTACTTC. Translating gives CASRLNRERGEGQYF.

This chain connects TRBV11-2 to TRBJ2-3, with TRBD2 matching 8 bases. Germline lookup yields CDR1 SGHAT and CDR2 FQNNGV. Trimming cost V 1 base and J 3 bases; bases outside gene matches: 9. This CDR3 contains 17 residues. This CDR3 reads CASSLAPGAGVTDTQYF. The CDR3 region has the DNA TGTGCCAGCAGCTTAGCACCGGGAGCGGGGGTAACAGATACGCAGTATTTT. The complete variable domain, with remaining parts taken from reference TRBV11-2 and TRBJ2-3, reads EAGVAQSPRYKIIEKRQSVAFWCNPISGHATLYWYQQILGQGPKLLIQFQNNGVVDDSQLPKDRFSAERLKGVDSTLKIQPAKLEDSAVYLCASSLAPGAGVTDTQYFGPGTRLTVL.

The chain employs TRBV27 and TRBJ1-2; maybe TRBD1 (5 bases). Deletions cut 0 bases from V and 8 bases from J, with 13 bases between. This CDR3 has 14 residues. Germline assignment: CDR1 MNHEY and CDR2 SMNVEV (reference sequence). This chain's CDR3 is CASSLSSWGEGYTF. DNA for the CDR3: TGTGCCAGCAGTTTATCATCCTGGGGGGAAGGCTACACCTTC.

The J gene is TRBJ1-6, the V gene TRBV5-4; TRBD1 aligns across 9 bases. The CDR3 consists of 14 residues. The germline V gene has CDR1 SGHNT and CDR2 YYREEE (reference sequence). The trim removed 6 bases at V and 4 bases at J, leaving 2 bases unmatched. CDR3 protein: CASNGQGYNSPLHF. DNA of the CDR3: TGTGCCAGCAACGGACAGGGGTATAATTCACCCCTCCACTTT.

V and J are TRBV3-1 (or the pseudogene TRBV3-2) and TRBJ2-5; 13 bases match TRBD2. This CDR3 comprises 15 residues. Germline assignment: CDR1 LGHDT and CDR2 YNNKEL (reference sequence). The trim removed 6 bases at V and 5 bases at J, leaving 6 bases unmatched. CDR3 protein: CASRGLAGAGETQYF. As DNA, the CDR3 is TGTGCCAGCAGAGGACTAGCGGGGGCCGGGGAGACCCAGTACTTC.

In its sample, this clone was seen a few times. The chain recombines TRBV10-3 with TRBJ2-1, with 13 bases that match TRBD2. V lost 4 bases and J lost 5; bases outside the gene matches: 5. The germline gives CDR1 ENHRY, CDR2 SYGVKD. CDR3 length: 16 amino acids. Here the CDR3 DNA reads TGTGCCATCAGTGGCTCCGGGACTAGCGGGGACAATGAGCAGTTCTTC. It specifies CAISGSGTSGDNEQFF.

V usage is TRBV10-3 and J usage is TRBJ1-6; no clear D. The CDR3 contains 14 residues. V lost 0 bases and J 7 bases, leaving 7 bases between the germline ends. Per the germline V gene, CDR1 is ENHRY and CDR2 is SYGVKD. Here the CDR3 reads CAISESTGNSPLHF. DNA of the CDR3: TGTGCCATCAGTGAGTCGACGGGGAATTCACCCCTCCACTTT.

V gene TRBV6-4 combines with J gene TRBJ1-2, with TRBD1 matching over 9 bases. Germline assignment: CDR1 MRHNA and CDR2 SNTAGT. The CDR3 contains 14 residues. V gave up 9 bases and J gave up 5 bases; unmatched junction bases: 10. CDR3 amino acids: CARNQGQGLYGYTF. The DNA of the CDR3 is TGTGCCAGGAACCAGGGACAGGGTCTTTATGGCTACACCTTC.

V and J are TRBV3-1 (or the pseudogene TRBV3-2) and TRBJ2-5, with a weak D call TRBD1 (6 bases). Germline CDR1 and CDR2: LGHDT and YNNKEL (reference sequence). This CDR3 has 16 residues. With 0 bases removed from V and 1 base from J, the gap between germline ends came to 12 bases. CDR3 protein: CASSQDHETGQETQYF. In DNA, the CDR3 is TGTGCCAGCAGCCAAGACCATGAGACAGGCCAAGAGACCCAGTACTTC.

The rearrangement links TRBV4-1 to TRBJ1-6; no clear D. Trimming left V 1 base short and J 7 bases short, with 11 bases between. CDR3 length: 15 residues. Germline V gene data show CDR1 as MGHRA and CDR2 as YSYEKL. CDR3 in DNA: TGCGCCAGCAGCCAAGGTCAGGTTCAAAATTCACCCCTCCACTTT. It specifies CASSQGQVQNSPLHF.

The J gene is TRBJ1-1, the V gene TRBV7-9; no clear D. This CDR3 has 13 amino acids. Trimming stripped 9 bases from V and 0 bases from J, with 11 bases between. The germline V gene encodes CDR1 SEHNR and CDR2 FQNEAQ (reference sequence). DNA for the CDR3: TGTGCCAGTTTGAATCTAATGAACACTGAAGCTTTCTTT. This translates into CASLNLMNTEAFF.

V and J are TRBV5-6 and TRBJ1-1; the match to TRBD1 covers 9 bases. The V gene's germline CDR1 is SGHDT and CDR2 YYEEEE. This CDR3 is built from 14 residues. Germline trimming cut 3 bases from V and 1 base from J; bases unmatched to any gene: 1. In DNA, the CDR3 is TGTGCCAGCAGCTGGGGACAGGGGAACACTGAAGCTTTCTTT. This codes for CASSWGQGNTEAFF.